The 5 T cell receptor beta chains reported below all come from one sample, sequenced in a study of T cell responses to AZD1222 COVID-19 vaccine. Some clones are missing from TCRdb's copy, which holds only in-frame ones; the method was immunoSEQ multiplex PCR. The sample has some 200,000 clones, 85% to 90% seen once. Sequences were derived from peripheral blood, sampled on day 0 of AZD1222 vaccination. These receptors all come from an adult in good health.

CDR3 sequence: CASSHGNEAFF. In DNA, the CDR3 is TGTGCCAGCTCACACGGCAATGAAGCTTTCTTT. The genes are TRBV18 and TRBJ1-1, with D unresolved. Trimming cost V 4 bases and J 7 bases, with 7 bases left between them. Per the germline V gene, CDR1 is KGHSH and CDR2 is LQKENI. This CDR3 has 11 residues.

The chain employs TRBV6-5 and TRBJ1-5; 7 bases are a match to TRBD1. CDR1 and CDR2 (germline): MNHEY, SVGAGI. This CDR3 comprises 14 residues. V gave up 6 bases and J gave up 1 base; unmatched junction bases: 3. The CDR3: CASSPQGSNQPQHF. CDR3 sequence (DNA): TGTGCCAGCAGCCCACAGGGGAGCAATCAGCCCCAGCATTTT.

The V and J genes are TRBV5-4 and TRBJ2-7, with 9 positions matching TRBD1. V shed 3 bases and J 1 base; nucleotides not matched to a gene: 8. The CDR3 runs 16 residues. Germline assignment: CDR1 SGHNT and CDR2 YYREEE (reference sequence). CDR3 loop: CASSSGGTGISYEQYF. The CDR3 nucleotides are TGTGCCAGCAGCTCCGGCGGGACAGGGATTTCCTACGAGCAGTACTTC. Supplemented by reference TRBV5-4 and TRBJ2-7, the full variable domain reads ETGVTQSPTHLIKTRGQQVTLRCSSQSGHNTVSWYQQALGQGPQFIFQYYREEENGRGNFPPRFSGLQFPNYSSELNVNALELDDSALYLCASSSGGTGISYEQYFGPGTRLTVT.

V gene TRBV18 combines with J gene TRBJ2-1; D gene uncertain. Germline CDR1 and CDR2: KGHSH and LQKENI. V was trimmed by 1 base and J by 9 bases, leaving 16 bases between them. This CDR3 region has 15 residues. The CDR3 protein is CASSPLGSGEGEQFF. The CDR3 DNA reads TGTGCCAGCTCACCACTAGGATCAGGAGAAGGTGAGCAGTTCTTC.

The rearrangement joins TRBV19 to TRBJ1-3; D unclear. Deletions cut 11 bases from V and 6 bases from J, with 8 bases between. The CDR3 totals 10 residues. Looked up from germline, CDR1 is LNHDA and CDR2 is SQIVND (reference sequence). The CDR3 DNA sequence: TGTGCCGGGGTGGAAAACACCATATATTTT. This encodes CAGVENTIYF.